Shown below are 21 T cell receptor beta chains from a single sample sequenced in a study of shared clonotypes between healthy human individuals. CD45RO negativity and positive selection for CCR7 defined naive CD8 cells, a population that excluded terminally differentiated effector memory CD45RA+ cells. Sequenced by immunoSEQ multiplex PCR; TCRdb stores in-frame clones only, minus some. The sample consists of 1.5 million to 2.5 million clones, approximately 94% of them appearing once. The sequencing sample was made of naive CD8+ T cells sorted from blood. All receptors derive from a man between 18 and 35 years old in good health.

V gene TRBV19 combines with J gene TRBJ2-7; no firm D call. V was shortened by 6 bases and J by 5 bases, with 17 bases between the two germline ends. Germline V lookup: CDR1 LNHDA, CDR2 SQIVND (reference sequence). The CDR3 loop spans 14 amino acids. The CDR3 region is CASSPGWVSDEQYF. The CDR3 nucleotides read TGTGCCAGTAGCCCTGGATGGGTATCCGACGAGCAGTACTTC.

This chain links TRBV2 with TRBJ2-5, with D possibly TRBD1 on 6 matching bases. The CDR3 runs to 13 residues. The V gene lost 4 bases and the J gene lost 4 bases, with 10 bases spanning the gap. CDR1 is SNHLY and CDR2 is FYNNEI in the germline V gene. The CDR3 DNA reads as TGTGCCAGCAGTGGGCAGGGGAGAGAGACCCAGTACTTC. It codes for CASSGQGRETQYF.

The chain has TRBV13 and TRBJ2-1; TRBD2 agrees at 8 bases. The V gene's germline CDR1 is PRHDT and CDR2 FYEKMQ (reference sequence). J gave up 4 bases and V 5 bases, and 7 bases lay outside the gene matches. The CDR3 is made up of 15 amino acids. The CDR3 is CASSDSGAAYNEQFF. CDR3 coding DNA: TGTGCCAGCAGCGATAGCGGGGCGGCATACAATGAGCAGTTCTTC.

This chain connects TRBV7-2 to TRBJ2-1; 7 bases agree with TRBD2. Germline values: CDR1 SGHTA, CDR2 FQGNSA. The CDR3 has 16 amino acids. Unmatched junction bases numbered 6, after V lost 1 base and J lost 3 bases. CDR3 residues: CASSLGSSGVYNEQFF. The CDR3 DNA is TGTGCCAGCAGCTTAGGATCGAGCGGGGTCTACAATGAGCAGTTCTTC.

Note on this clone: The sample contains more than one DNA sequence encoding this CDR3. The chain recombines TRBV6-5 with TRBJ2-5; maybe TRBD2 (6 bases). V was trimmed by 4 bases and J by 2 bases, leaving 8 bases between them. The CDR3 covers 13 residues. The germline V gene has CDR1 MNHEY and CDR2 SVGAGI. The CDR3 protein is CASSWRGQETQYF. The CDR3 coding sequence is TGTGCCAGCAGTTGGAGGGGACAAGAGACCCAGTACTTC.

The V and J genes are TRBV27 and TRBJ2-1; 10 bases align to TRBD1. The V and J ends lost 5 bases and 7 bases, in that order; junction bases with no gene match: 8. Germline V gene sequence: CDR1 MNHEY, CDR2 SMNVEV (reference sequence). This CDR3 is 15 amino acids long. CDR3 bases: TGTGCCAGCAGTGGGACAGGGGACTACCGAAATGAGCAGTTCTTC. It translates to CASSGTGDYRNEQFF.

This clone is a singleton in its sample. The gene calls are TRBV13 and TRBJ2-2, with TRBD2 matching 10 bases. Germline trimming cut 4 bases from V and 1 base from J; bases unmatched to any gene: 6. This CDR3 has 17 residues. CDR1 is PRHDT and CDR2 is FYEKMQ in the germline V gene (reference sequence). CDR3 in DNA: TGTGCCAGCAGCTATAAAAAGCGGGAGGGGAACACCGGGGAGCTGTTTTTT. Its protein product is CASSYKKREGNTGELFF.

This CDR3 reads CASSPPAGGYEQYF. Written as DNA, the CDR3 is TGTGCCAGCAGCCCCCCAGCGGGAGGTTACGAGCAGTACTTC. The rearrangement joins TRBV13 to TRBJ2-7; the match to TRBD2 covers 9 bases. The junction had 6 bases not matched to a gene; V was cut back by 5 bases and J by 4 bases. This CDR3 contains 14 residues. Per germline, CDR1 PRHDT and CDR2 FYEKMQ (reference sequence).

As DNA, the CDR3 is TGTGCCAGCAGCTTAAGGGTAGGGCAAGAGACCCAGTACTTC. It translates to CASSLRVGQETQYF. The gene calls are TRBV7-6 and TRBJ2-5, with no clear D. The CDR3 has 14 amino acids. V shed 2 bases and J shed 2 bases, with 9 bases lying between them. Germline CDR1 SGHVS, CDR2 FNYEAQ.

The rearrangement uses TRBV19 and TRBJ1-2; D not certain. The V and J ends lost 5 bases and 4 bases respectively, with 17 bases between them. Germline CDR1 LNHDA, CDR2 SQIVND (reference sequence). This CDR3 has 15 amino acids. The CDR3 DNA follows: TGTGCCAGTAGTTGGCCCGCGAAAGAACCCTATGGCTACACCTTC. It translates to CASSWPAKEPYGYTF.

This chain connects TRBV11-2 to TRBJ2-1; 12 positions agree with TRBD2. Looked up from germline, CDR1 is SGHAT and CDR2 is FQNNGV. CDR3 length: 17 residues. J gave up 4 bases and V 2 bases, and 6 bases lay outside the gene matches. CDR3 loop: CASSLLTSGGPYNEQFF. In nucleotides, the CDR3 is TGTGCCAGCAGCTTATTGACTAGCGGGGGACCTTACAATGAGCAGTTCTTC.

DNA of the CDR3: TGTGCCAGCAGCCACGGGACGGCGAACACCGGGGAGCTGTTTTTT. Its translation: CASSHGTANTGELFF. The chain has TRBV7-9 and TRBJ2-2; either TRBD1 or TRBD2 may supply D (5 bases each). The V gene's germline CDR1 is SEHNR and CDR2 FQNEAQ (reference sequence). The V and J ends lost 5 bases and 0 bases respectively, with 10 bases between them. The CDR3 has 15 amino acids.

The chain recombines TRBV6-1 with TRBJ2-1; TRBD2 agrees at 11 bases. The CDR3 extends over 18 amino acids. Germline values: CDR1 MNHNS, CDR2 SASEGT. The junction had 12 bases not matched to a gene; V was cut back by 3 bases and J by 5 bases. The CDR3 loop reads CASSEQLGRLAGNNEQFF. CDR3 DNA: TGTGCCAGCAGTGAGCAGTTAGGGCGACTAGCGGGAAACAATGAGCAGTTCTTC.

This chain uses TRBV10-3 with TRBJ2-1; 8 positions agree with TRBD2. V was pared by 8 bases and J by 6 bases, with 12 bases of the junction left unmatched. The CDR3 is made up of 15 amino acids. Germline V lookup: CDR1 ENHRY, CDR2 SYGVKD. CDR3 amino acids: CAISPPAGGSNEQFF. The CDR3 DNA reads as TGTGCCATCTCCCCCCCGGCGGGAGGAAGCAATGAGCAGTTCTTC.

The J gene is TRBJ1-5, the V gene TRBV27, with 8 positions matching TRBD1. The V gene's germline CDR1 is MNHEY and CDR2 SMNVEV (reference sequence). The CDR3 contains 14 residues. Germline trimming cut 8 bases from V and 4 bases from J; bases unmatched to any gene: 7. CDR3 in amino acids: CASRPTGGNQPQHF. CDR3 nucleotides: TGTGCCAGCCGCCCAACAGGGGGGAATCAGCCCCAGCATTTT.

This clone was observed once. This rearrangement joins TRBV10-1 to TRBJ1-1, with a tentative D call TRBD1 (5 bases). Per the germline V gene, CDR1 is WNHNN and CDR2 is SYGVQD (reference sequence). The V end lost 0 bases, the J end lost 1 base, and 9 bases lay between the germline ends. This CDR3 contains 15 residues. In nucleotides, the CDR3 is TGCGCCAGCAGTGAGTCGTCGCAGGGGAACACTGAAGCTTTCTTT. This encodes CASSESSQGNTEAFF.

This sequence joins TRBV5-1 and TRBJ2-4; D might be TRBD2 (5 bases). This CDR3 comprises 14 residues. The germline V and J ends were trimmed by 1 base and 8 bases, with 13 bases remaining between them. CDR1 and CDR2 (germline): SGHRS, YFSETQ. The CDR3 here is CASSLLGPGDIQYF. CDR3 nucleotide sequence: TGCGCCAGCAGCTTGCTTGGGCCCGGGGACATTCAGTACTTC.

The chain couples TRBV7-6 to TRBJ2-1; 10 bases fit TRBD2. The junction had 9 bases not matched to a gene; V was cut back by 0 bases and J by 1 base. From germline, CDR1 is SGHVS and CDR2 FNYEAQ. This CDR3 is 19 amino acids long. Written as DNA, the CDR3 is TGTGCCAGCAGCTTAGCTCTAGCGGGGGAATCGAGGTCCTACAATGAGCAGTTCTTC. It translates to CASSLALAGESRSYNEQFF.

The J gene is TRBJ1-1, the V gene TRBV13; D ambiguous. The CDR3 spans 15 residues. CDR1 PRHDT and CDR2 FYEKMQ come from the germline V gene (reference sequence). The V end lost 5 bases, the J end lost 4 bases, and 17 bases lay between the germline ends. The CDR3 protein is CASSAGVGAGTEAFF. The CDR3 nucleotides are TGTGCCAGCAGCGCCGGAGTGGGTGCGGGCACTGAAGCTTTCTTT.

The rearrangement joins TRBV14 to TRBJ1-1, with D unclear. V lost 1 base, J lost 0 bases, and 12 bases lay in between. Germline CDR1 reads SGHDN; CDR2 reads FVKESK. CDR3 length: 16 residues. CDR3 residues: CASSQARGGLNTEAFF. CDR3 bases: TGTGCCAGCAGCCAAGCTAGAGGAGGTTTGAACACTGAAGCTTTCTTT. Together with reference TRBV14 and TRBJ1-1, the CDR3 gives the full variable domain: EAGVTQFPSHSVIEKGQTVTLRCDPISGHDNLYWYRRVMGKEIKFLLHFVKESKQDESGMPNNRFLAERTGGTYSTLKVQPAELEDSGVYFCASSQARGGLNTEAFFGQGTRLTVV.

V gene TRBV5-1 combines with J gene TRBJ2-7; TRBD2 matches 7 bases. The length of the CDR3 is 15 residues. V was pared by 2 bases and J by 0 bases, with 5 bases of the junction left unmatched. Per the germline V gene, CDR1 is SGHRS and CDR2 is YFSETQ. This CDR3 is CASSFAGGGSYEQYF. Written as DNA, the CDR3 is TGCGCCAGCAGCTTCGCAGGCGGGGGCTCCTACGAGCAGTACTTC.